This T cell receptor (beta chain) is from a study of cytomegalovirus exposure and HLA in healthy donors. About this clone: Its antigen is as yet unknown.

Trimming took 2 bases from V and 11 from J; bases not matched to a gene: 14. The germline V gene encodes CDR1 MNHEY and CDR2 SVGAGI. This CDR3 spans 15 amino acids. The PCR had 60 Vbeta and 13 Jbeta primers. Some clones are missing from TCRdb's copy, which holds only in-frame ones; the method was immunoSEQ multiplex PCR. The sample spans about 58,000 clones; the ten largest clones claim approximately 2%. Findings of the study overall: Roughly uniform sequencing depth across donors was assumed, possibly incorrectly. Cytomegalovirus association was assigned to more than 150 TCR beta chains.

Sequenced material: PBMCs. The sequence derives from a woman under 30 in good health and CMV-seronegative. This chain joins TRBV6-5 and TRBJ2-7; TRBD1 aligns across 8 bases. In DNA form, the CDR3 reads TGTGCCAGCAGTTACGTTTCAGGGGGCGCCGGGGGAAAGTACTTC. Translation gives CASSYVSGGAGGKYF.